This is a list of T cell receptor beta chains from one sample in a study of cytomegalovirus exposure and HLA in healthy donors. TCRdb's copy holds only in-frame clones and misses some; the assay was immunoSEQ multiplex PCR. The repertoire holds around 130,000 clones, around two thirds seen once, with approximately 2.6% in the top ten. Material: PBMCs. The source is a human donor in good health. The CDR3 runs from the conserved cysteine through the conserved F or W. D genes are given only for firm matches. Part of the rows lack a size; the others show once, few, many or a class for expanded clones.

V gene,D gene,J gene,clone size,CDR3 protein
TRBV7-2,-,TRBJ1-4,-,CASSRSLNEKLFF
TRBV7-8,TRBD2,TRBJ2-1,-,CASIRRAAGGPRSSYNEQFF
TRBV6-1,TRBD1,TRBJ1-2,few,CASSETGGYGYTF
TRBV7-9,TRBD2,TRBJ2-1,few,CASSSQGTSGRWNEQFF
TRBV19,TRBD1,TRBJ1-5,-,CASSSTGGVQPQHF
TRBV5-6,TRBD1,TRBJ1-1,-,CASSLPQGAAAFF
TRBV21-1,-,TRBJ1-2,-,CARRTGVYGYTF
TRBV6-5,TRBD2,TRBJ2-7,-,CASSPGTSGSYEQYF
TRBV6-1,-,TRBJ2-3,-,CASSEGQGLGDTQYF
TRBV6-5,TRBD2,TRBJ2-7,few,CASSSSGLTYEQYF
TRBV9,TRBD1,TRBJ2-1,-,CASSVSPRQGGLGEQFF
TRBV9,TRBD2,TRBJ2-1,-,CASSTSTSGQYNEQFF
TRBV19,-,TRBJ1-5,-,CASSIDQKQPQHF
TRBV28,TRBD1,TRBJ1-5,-,CASSLGQGAGQPQHF
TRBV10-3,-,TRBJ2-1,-,CAISEASATYNEQFF
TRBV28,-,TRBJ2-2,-,CASSFSSNTGELFF
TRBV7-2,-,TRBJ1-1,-,CASSPGLNTEAFF
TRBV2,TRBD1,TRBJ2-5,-,CASSKDRATGETQYF
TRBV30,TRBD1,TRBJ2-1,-,CAWSGQGRNEQFF
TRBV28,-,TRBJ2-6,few,CASSPSGSWANVLTF
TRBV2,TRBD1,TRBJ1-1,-,CASRRDRMNTEAFF
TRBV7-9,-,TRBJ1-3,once,CSSSLGARQVSGNTIYF
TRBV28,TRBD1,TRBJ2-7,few,CASSRQGPSYEQYF
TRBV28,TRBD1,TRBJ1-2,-,CASSTDRGWSGYTF
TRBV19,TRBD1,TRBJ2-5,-,CASSRTGAPKETQYF
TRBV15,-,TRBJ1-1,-,CATSRITGTPGGSTKAFF
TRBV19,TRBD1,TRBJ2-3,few,CASSIRGQGVHSSTDTQYF
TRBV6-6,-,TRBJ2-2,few,CASRFPTNTGELFF
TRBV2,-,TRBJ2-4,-,CASSVLAKNIQYF
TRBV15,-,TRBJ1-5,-,CATSSTAGSNQPQHF
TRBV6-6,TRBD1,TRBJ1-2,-,CASSYSGQGRGYGYTF
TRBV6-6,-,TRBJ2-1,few,CASSRTGEGNEQFF
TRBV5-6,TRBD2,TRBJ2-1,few,CASRGEGLAGVVEQFF
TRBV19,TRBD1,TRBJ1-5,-,CASSPAGGRNQPQHF
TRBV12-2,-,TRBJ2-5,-,CASRLTAAITGKQETQYF
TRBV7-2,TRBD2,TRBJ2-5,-,CASSPEAGAQETQYF
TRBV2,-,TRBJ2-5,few,CASSDRGFTPQETQYF
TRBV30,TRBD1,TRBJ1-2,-,CAWRGGQGPNYGYTF
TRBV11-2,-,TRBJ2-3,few,CASSAGTALRDTQYF
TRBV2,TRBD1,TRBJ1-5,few,CASSEDEGRGISSSNQPQHF
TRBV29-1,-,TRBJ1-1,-,CSVVRAAANTEAFF
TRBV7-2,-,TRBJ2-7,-,CASSPRPKGGGEQYF
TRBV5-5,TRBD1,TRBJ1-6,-,CASSWDRGSWNSPLHF
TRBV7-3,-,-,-,CASSLAPYYEQYF
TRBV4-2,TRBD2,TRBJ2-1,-,CASSQDRSGGALNEQFF